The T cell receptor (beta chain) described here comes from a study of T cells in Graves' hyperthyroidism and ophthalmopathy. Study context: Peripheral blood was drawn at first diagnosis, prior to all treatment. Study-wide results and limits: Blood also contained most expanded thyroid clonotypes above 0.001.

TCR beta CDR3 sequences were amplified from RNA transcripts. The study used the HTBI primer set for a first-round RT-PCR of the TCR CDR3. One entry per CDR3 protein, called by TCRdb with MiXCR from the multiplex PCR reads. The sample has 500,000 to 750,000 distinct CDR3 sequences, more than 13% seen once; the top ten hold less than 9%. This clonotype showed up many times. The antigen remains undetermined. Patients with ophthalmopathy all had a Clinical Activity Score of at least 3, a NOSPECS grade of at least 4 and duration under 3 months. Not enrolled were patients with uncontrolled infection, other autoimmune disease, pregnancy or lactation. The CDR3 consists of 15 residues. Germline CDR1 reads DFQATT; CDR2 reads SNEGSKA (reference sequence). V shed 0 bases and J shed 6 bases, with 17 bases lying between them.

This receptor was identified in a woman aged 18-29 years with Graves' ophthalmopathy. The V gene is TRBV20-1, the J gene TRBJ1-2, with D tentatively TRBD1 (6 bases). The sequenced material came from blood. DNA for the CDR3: TGCAGTGCTAGAGATTCTGCAGGGGTAGTAGATGGCTACACCTTC. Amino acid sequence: CSARDSAGVVDGYTF.